This TCR beta chain appears in the sequencing data of a study of T cells in tuberculosis. Trimming pared 4 bases from V and 5 bases from J, leaving 21 bases between. The CDR3 covers 16 residues. For this clone: Its antigen is still unknown.

Here immunoSEQ multiplex PCR was the method, and the copy in TCRdb shows in-frame clones only, minus some. The table lists approximately 20,000 clones, more than 95% of them singletons. Study-level findings and limits: Smaller distances to GMM-specific TCRs suggested their expansion in active tuberculosis.

This sequence joins TRBV5-3 and TRBJ2-5; D possibly corresponds to TRBD1 (6 bases). TRBV5-3 is annotated as an ORF whose role is uncertain. The source of this sequence is a donor aged 10-35 years with latent tuberculosis or without tuberculosis infection. What was sequenced was PBMCs. CDR3 sequence (DNA): TGTGCCAGAAGCGTGCAACAGGGTTTCCTAGGGGAGACCCAGTACTTC. This codes for CARSVQQGFLGETQYF.